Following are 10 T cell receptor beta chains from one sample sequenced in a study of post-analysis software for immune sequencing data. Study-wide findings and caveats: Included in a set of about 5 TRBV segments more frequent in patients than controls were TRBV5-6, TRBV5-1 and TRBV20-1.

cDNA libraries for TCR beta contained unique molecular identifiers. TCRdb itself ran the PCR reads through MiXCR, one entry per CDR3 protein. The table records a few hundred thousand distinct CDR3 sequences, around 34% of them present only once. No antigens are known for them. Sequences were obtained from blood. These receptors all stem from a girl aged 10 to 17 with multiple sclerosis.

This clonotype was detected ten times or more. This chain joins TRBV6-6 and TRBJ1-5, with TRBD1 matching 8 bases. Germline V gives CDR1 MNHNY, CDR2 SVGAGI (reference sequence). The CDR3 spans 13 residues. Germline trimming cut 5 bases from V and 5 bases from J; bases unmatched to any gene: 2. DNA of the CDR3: TGTGCCAGCAGTGACAGGGGCGATCAGCCCCAGCATTTT. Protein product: CASSDRGDQPQHF.

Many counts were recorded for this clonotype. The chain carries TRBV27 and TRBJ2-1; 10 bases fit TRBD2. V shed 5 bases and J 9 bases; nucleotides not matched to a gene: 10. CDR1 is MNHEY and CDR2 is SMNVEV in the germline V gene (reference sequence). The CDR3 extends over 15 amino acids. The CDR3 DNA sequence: TGTGCCAGCAGTACCCCGGGACTAGCGCTTGGTGAGCAGTTCTTC. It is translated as CASSTPGLALGEQFF.

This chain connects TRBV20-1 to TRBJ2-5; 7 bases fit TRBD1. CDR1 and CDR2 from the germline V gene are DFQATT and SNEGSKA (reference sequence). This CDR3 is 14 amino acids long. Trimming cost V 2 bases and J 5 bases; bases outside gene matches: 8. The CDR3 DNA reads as TGCAGTGCTAGAACCGGGACAGCTCGCGAGACCCAGTACTTC. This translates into CSARTGTARETQYF.

CDR3 coding DNA: TGTGCCAGCAGTTTCGGCGGTACAGGTGGAAACACCATATATTTT. Protein sequence: CASSFGGTGGNTIYF. The chain links TRBV12-3 or TRBV12-4 to TRBJ1-3, with a possible D match to TRBD1 (5 bases). This CDR3 spans 15 amino acids. V lost 3 bases and J 3 bases, leaving 12 bases between the germline ends.

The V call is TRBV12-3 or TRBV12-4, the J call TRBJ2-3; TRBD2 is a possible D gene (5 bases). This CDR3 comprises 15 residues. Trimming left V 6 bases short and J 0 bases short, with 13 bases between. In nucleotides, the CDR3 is TGTGCCAGCAGGCCTAACGGGATAAGCACAGATACGCAGTATTTT. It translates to CASRPNGISTDTQYF.

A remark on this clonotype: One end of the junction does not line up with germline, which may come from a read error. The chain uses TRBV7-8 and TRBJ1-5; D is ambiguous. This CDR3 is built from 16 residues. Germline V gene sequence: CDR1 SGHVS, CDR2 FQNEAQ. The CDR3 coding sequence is TGTGCCGGCAGCACCCTCGGACGGGAGGGCAATCAGCCCCAGCATTTT. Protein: CAGSTLGREGNQPQHF.

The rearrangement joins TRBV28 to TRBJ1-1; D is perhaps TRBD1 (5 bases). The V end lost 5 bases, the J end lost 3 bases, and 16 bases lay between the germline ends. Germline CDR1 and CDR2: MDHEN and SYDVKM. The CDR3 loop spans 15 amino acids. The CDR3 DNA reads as TGTGCCAGCAGTGTCATCAGGGAGGAGGACACTGAAGCTTTCTTT. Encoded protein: CASSVIREEDTEAFF. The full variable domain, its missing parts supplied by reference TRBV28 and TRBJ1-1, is DVKVTQSSRYLVKRTGEKVFLECVQDMDHENMFWYRQDPGLGLRLIYFSYDVKMKEKGDIPEGYSVSREKKERFSLILESASTNQTSMYLCASSVIREEDTEAFFGQGTRLTVV.

The DNA for the CDR3 is TGTGCCAGCCATACTCTTGGTGCCTTGAGCAATCAGCCCCAGCATTTT. Its translation is CASHTLGALSNQPQHF. The rearrangement joins TRBV28 to TRBJ1-5; no definite D call. The ends were cut back, 8 bases at V and 1 base at J, with 18 bases in the middle. In germline, CDR1 is MDHEN, CDR2 SYDVKM. The CDR3 has 16 residues.

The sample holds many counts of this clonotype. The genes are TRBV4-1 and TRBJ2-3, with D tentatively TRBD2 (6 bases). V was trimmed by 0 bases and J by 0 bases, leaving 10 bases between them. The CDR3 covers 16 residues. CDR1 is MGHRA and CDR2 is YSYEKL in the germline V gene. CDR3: CASSQELAVSTDTQYF. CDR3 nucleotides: TGCGCCAGCAGCCAAGAACTAGCAGTTAGCACAGATACGCAGTATTTT.

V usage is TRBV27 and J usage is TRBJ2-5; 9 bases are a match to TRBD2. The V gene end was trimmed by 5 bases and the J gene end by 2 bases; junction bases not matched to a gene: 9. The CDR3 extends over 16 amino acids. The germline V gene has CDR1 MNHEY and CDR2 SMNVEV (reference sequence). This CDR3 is CASSRQILAGQETQYF. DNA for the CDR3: TGTGCCAGCAGTCGCCAAATTCTAGCGGGACAAGAGACCCAGTACTTC.